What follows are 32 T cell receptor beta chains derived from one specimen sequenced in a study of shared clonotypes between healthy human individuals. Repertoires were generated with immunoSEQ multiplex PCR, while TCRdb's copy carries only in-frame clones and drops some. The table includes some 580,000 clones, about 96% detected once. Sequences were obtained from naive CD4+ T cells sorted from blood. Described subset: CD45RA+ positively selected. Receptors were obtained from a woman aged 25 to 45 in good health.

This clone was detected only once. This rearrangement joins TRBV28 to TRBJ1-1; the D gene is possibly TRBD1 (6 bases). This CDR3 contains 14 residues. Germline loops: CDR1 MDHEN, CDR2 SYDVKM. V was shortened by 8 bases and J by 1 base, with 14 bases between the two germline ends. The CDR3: CASLGGAGNTEAFF. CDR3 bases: TGTGCCAGCCTAGGGGGGGCGGGGAACACTGAAGCTTTCTTT.

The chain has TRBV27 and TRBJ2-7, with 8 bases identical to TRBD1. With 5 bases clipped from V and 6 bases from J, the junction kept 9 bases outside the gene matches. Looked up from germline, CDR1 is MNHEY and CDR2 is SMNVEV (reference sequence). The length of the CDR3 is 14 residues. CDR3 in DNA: TGTGCCAGCAGTACCCGGACAGGGTCGTCCGAGCAGTACTTC. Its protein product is CASSTRTGSSEQYF.

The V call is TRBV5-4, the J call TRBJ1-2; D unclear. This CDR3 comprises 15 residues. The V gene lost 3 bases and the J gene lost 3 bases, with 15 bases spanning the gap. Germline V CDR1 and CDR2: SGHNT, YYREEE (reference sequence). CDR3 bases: TGTGCCAGCAGCTCCCTCCTTCTGCGGGACTATGGCTACACCTTC. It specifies CASSSLLLRDYGYTF.

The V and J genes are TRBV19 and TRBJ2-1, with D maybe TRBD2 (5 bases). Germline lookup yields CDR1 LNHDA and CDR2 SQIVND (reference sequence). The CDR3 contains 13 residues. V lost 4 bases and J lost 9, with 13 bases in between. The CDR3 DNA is TGTGCCAGTAGTAGACTGGGAGTTAGTGAGCAGTTCTTC. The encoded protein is CASSRLGVSEQFF.

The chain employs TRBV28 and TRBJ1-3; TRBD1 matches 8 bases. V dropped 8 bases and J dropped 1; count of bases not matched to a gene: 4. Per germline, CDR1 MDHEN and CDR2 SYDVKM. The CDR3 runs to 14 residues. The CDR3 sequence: CASEGQGSGNTIYF. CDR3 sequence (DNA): TGTGCCAGCGAAGGACAGGGATCTGGAAACACCATATATTTT.

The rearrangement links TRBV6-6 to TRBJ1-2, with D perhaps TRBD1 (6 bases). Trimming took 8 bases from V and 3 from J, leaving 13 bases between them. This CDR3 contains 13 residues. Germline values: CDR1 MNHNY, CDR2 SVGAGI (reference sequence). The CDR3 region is CASGLWTDYGYTF. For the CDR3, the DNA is TGTGCCAGCGGACTCTGGACAGACTATGGCTACACCTTC.

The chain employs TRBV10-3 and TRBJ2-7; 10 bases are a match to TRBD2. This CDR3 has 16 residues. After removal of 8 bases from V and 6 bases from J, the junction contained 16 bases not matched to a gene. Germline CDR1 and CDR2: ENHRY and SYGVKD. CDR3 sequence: CAIEREAGGGAGEQYF. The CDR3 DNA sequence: TGTGCCATCGAACGGGAAGCGGGAGGGGGAGCGGGCGAGCAGTACTTC.

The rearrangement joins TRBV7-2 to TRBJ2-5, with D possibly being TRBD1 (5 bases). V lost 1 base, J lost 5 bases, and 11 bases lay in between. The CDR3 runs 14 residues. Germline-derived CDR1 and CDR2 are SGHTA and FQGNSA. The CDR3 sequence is CASSLGQGSETQYF. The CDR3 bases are TGTGCCAGCAGCTTAGGGCAGGGAAGTGAGACCCAGTACTTC.

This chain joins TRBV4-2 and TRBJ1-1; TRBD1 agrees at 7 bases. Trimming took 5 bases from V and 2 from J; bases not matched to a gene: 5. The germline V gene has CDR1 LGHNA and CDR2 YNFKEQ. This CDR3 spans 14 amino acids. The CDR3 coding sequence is TGTGCCAGCAGCGAAAGGGGGCGTAACACTGAAGCTTTCTTT. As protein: CASSERGRNTEAFF.

Here the CDR3 reads CASSPWMGPNYEQYF. The CDR3 DNA is TGTGCCAGCAGCCCGTGGATGGGTCCAAACTACGAGCAGTACTTC. The genes are TRBV4-2 and TRBJ2-7; the D is unclear. The germline gives CDR1 LGHNA, CDR2 YNFKEQ. V dropped 4 bases and J dropped 3 bases, with 16 bases sitting between them. The CDR3 length is 15 residues.

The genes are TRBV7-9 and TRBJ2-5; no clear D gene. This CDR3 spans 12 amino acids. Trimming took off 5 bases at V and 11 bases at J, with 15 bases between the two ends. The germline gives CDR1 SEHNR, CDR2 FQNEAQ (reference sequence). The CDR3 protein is CASSAPGTSQYF. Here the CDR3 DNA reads TGTGCCAGCAGCGCCCCAGGAACGAGTCAGTACTTC.

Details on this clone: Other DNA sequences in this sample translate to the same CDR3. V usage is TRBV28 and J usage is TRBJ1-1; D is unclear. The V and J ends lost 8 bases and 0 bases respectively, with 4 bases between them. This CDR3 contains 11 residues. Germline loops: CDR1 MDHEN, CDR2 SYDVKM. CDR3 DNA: TGTGCCAGCCGAGTGAACACTGAAGCTTTCTTT. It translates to CASRVNTEAFF.

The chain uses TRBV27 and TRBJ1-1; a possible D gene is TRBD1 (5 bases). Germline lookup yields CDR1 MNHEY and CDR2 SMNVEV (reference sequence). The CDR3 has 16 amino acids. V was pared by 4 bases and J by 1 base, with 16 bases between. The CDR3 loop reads CASSSPPGRGNTEAFF. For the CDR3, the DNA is TGTGCCAGCAGTTCACCTCCGGGACGGGGGAACACTGAAGCTTTCTTT.

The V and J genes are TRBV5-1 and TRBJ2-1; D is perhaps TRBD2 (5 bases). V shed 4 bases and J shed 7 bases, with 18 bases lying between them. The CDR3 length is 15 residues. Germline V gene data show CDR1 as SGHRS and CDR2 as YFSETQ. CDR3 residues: CASSRLTPKDNEQFF. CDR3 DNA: TGCGCCAGCAGCCGACTAACCCCGAAAGATAATGAGCAGTTCTTC.

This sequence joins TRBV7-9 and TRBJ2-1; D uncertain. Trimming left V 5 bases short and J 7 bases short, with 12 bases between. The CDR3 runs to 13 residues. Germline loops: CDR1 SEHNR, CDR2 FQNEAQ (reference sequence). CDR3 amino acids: CASSVQNGNEQFF. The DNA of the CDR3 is TGTGCCAGCAGCGTACAAAACGGGAATGAGCAGTTCTTC.

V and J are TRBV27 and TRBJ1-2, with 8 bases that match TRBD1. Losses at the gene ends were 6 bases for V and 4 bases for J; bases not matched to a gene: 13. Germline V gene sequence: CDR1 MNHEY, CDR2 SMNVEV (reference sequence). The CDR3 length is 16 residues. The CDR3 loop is CASSSLGTGSFYGYTF. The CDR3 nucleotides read TGTGCCAGCAGCTCATTAGGGACAGGATCCTTCTATGGCTACACCTTC.

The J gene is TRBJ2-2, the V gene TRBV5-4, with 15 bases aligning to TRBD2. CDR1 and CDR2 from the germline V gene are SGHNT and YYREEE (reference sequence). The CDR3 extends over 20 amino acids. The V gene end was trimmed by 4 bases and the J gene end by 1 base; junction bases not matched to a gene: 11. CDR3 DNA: TGTGCCAGCAGCACCAGGACTAGCGGGAGGGCCTTGAGGAACACCGGGGAGCTGTTTTTT. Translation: CASSTRTSGRALRNTGELFF. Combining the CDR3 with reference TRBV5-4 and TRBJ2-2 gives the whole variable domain ETGVTQSPTHLIKTRGQQVTLRCSSQSGHNTVSWYQQALGQGPQFIFQYYREEENGRGNFPPRFSGLQFPNYSSELNVNALELDDSALYLCASSTRTSGRALRNTGELFFGEGSRLTVL.

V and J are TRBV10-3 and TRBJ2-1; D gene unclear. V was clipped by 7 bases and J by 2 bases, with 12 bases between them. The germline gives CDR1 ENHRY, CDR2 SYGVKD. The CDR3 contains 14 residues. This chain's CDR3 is CAINTDTPYNEQFF. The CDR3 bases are TGTGCCATCAATACTGACACCCCCTACAATGAGCAGTTCTTC.

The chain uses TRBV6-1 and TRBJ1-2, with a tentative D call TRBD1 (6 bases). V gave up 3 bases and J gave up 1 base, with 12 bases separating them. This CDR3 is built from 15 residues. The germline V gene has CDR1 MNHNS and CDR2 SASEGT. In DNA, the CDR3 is TGTGCCAGCAGTGATGTAGGACAGATTAACTATGGCTACACCTTC. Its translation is CASSDVGQINYGYTF.

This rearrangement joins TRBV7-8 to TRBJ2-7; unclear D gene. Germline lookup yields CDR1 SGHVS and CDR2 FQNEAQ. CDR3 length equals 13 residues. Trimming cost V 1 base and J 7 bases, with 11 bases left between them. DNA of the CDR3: TGTGCCAGCAGCTTAGTGTCTCGTCGGGAGCAGTACTTC. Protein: CASSLVSRREQYF.

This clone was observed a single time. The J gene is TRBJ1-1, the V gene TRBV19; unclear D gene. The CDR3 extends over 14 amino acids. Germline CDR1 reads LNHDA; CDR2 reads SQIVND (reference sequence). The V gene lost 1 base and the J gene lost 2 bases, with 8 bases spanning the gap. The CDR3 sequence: CASSIVGSNTEAFF. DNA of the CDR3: TGTGCCAGTAGTATAGTTGGGTCCAACACTGAAGCTTTCTTT.

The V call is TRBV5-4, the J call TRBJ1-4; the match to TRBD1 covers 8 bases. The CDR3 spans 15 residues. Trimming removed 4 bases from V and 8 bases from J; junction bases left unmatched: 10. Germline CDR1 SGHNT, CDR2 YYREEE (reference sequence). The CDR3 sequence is CASSPAPRDREKLFF. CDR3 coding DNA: TGTGCCAGCAGCCCGGCTCCCCGGGACAGGGAAAAACTGTTTTTT.

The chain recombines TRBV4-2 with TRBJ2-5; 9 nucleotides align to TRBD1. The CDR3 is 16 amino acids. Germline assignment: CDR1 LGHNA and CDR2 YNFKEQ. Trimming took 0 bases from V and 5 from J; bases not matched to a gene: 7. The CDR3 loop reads CASSQDGTGKGETQYF. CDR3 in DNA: TGTGCCAGCAGCCAAGACGGGACAGGGAAGGGCGAGACCCAGTACTTC.

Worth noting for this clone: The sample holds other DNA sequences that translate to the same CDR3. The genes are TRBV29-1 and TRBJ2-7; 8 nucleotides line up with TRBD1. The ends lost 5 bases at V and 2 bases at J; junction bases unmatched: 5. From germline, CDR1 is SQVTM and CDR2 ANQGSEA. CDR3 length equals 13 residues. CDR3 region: CSVPGQGAYEQYF. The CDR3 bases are TGCAGCGTTCCAGGACAGGGCGCCTACGAGCAGTACTTC.

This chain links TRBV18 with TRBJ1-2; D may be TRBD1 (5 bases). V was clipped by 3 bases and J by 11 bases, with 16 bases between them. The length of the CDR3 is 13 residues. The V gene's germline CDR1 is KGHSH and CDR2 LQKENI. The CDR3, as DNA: TGTGCCAGCTCACCCACCCGGGACCCTATGTACACCTTC. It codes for CASSPTRDPMYTF.

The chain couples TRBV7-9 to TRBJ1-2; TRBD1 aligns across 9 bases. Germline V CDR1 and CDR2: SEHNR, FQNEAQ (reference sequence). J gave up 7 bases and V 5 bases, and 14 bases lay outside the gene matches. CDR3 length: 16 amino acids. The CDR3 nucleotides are TGTGCCAGCAGCCCCATATCGGGACAGGGACTGGTTGGCTACACCTTC. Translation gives CASSPISGQGLVGYTF. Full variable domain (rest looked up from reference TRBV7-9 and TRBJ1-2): DTGVSQNPRHKITKRGQNVTFRCDPISEHNRLYWYRQTLGQGPEFLTYFQNEAQLEKSRLLSDRFSAERPKGSFSTLEIQRTEQGDSAMYLCASSPISGQGLVGYTFGSGTRLTVV.

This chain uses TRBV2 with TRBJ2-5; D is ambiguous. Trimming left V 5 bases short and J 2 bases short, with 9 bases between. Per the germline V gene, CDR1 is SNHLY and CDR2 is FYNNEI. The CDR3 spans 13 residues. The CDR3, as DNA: TGTGCCAGCAGTCGATTCGGACAAGAGACCCAGTACTTC. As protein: CASSRFGQETQYF.

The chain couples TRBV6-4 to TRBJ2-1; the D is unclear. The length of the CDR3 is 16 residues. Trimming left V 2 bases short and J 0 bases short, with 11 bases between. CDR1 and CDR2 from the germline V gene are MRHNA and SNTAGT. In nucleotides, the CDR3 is TGTGCCAGCAGTGACGGGCGGAGCCCCTCCTACAATGAGCAGTTCTTC. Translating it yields CASSDGRSPSYNEQFF.

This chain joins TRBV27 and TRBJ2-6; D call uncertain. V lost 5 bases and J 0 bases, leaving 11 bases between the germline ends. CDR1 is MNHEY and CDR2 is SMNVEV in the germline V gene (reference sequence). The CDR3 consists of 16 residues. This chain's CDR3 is CASSPRPVSGANVLTF. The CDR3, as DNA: TGTGCCAGCAGTCCCCGCCCCGTCTCTGGGGCCAACGTCCTGACTTTC.

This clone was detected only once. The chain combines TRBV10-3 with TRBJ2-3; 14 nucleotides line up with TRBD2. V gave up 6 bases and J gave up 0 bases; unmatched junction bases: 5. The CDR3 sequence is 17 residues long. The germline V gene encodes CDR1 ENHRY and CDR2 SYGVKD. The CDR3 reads CAISSGLAGGSTDTQYF. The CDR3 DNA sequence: TGTGCCATCAGCTCCGGACTAGCGGGAGGTAGCACAGATACGCAGTATTTT.

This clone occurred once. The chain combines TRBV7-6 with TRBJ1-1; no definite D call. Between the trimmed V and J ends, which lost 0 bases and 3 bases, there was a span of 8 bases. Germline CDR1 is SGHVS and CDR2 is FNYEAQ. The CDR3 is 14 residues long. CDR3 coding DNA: TGTGCCAGCAGCTTAGCGCCCACAGACACTGAAGCTTTCTTT. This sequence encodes CASSLAPTDTEAFF.

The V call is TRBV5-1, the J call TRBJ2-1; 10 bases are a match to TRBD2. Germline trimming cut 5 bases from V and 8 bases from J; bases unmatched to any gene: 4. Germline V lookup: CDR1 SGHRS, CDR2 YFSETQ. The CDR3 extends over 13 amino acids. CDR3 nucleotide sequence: TGCGCCAGCAGACTAGCGGGAAACTATGAGCAGTTCTTC. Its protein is CASRLAGNYEQFF.